Below, 6 T cell receptor beta chains from the same sample are listed, as sequenced in a study of cytomegalovirus exposure and HLA in healthy donors. Vbeta (60) and Jbeta (13) primers were used in the PCR. The table came from immunoSEQ multiplex PCR; TCRdb's copy has only in-frame clones and leaves some out. Of 100,000 to 150,000 clones in the sample, roughly 80% were seen once. Sequencing input: PBMCs. Receptors were obtained from a male donor in good health and CMV-seronegative.

The V and J genes are TRBV7-2 and TRBJ2-7; 8 bases agree with TRBD2. Per germline, CDR1 SGHTA and CDR2 FQGNSA. This CDR3 has 13 amino acids. Unmatched junction bases numbered 8, after V lost 7 bases and J lost 6 bases. Written as DNA, the CDR3 is TGTGCCAGCAAGCCTCGGGCGGGAGGCGAGCAGTACTTC. Its translation: CASKPRAGGEQYF.

V is TRBV19 and J is TRBJ1-3; TRBD1 aligns across 10 bases. This CDR3 is built from 14 residues. Per the germline V gene, CDR1 is LNHDA and CDR2 is SQIVND (reference sequence). V dropped 6 bases and J dropped 5; count of bases not matched to a gene: 4. CDR3 loop: CASSPGQGRNTIYF. In DNA, the CDR3 is TGTGCCAGTAGCCCGGGACAGGGGAGAAACACCATATATTTT.

V gene TRBV4-3 combines with J gene TRBJ2-1; D is possibly TRBD2 (5 bases). The CDR3 covers 13 residues. V gave up 0 bases and J gave up 10 bases, with 10 bases separating them. Germline V CDR1 and CDR2: LGHNA, YSLEER. The CDR3 spells CASSQDRGREQFF. CDR3 coding DNA: TGCGCCAGCAGCCAAGATCGGGGTCGGGAGCAGTTCTTC.

This clone was counted once. The junction shows a germline mismatch at one end, possibly a read error. This CDR3 reads CSSSTPQQGGILEQYF. The CDR3 region has the DNA TGTTCCAGCAGCACACCTCAACAGGGGGGGATTTTGGAGCAGTACTTC. The genes are TRBV7-9 and TRBJ2-7; D may be TRBD1 (8 bases). The CDR3 consists of 16 residues. The germline CDR1 and CDR2 sequences are SEHNR and FQNEAQ (reference sequence). Full variable domain (outside the CDR3, taken from reference TRBV7-9 and TRBJ2-7): DTGVSQNPRHKITKRGQNVTFRCDPISEHNRLYWYRQTLGQGPEFLTYFQNEAQLEKSRLLSDRFSAERPKGSFSTLEIQRTEQGDSAMYLCSSSTPQQGGILEQYFGPGTRLTVT.

CDR3 region: CASSLFSVTQNTEAFF. CDR3 in DNA: TGTGCCAGCAGCTTATTTTCGGTGACTCAGAACACTGAAGCTTTCTTT. This rearrangement joins TRBV11-2 to TRBJ1-1, with D uncertain. The CDR3 consists of 16 residues. Trimming left V 2 bases short and J 1 base short, with 14 bases between. CDR1 is SGHAT and CDR2 is FQNNGV in the germline V gene.

The chain is built from TRBV7-6 and TRBJ2-1; no clear D. Trimming removed 4 bases at V and 2 bases at J, with 12 bases between. In germline, CDR1 is SGHVS, CDR2 FNYEAQ. CDR3 length: 15 amino acids. CDR3 loop: CASSYPRETYNEQFF. The CDR3 nucleotides are TGTGCCAGCAGCTACCCCCGCGAGACCTACAATGAGCAGTTCTTC.